This entry lists 2 T cell receptor beta chains sequenced from one sample in a study of neurological immune-mediated disorders. Each CDR3 protein gets one entry after TCRdb re-called the 5' RACE reads with MiXCR. The table has more than 75,000 distinct CDR3 sequences, approximately 4.6% seen once; the top ten hold around 5%. Time point denoted: longitudinal time-point 3. The source material was PBMCs. These receptors originate from a woman in her sixties or seventies with multiple sclerosis.

This clonotype was seen at least ten times. The genes are TRBV5-1 and TRBJ1-1, with 7 bases lining up with TRBD1. This CDR3 is built from 12 residues. The germline V gene encodes CDR1 SGHRS and CDR2 YFSETQ. Trimming cost V 4 bases and J 7 bases; bases outside gene matches: 4. Written as DNA, the CDR3 is TGCGCCAGCAGCCCGGGGACAGTTGAAGCTTTCTTT. Protein: CASSPGTVEAFF.

This clonotype was recorded many times. The V and J genes are TRBV29-1 and TRBJ1-1, with a weak D call TRBD1 (6 bases). V was shortened by 4 bases and J by 0 bases, with 9 bases between the two germline ends. The CDR3 has 13 amino acids. Germline CDR1 reads SQVTM; CDR2 reads ANQGSEA. CDR3 region: CSVGGAVNTEAFF. In DNA form, the CDR3 reads TGCAGCGTTGGGGGGGCCGTGAACACTGAAGCTTTCTTT.